This T cell receptor beta chain derives from a study of technical replicates of blood from a handful of donors. Clones were read by immunoSEQ multiplex PCR, and TCRdb kept only the in-frame ones, dropping some. The profile shows about 8,000 clones, 90% of them singletons. This clone has only a few counts. This CDR3 has 19 residues. The V end lost 2 bases, the J end lost 1 base, and 18 bases lay between the germline ends. Germline CDR1 LGHNT, CDR2 FRNRAP. The chain uses TRBV12-5 and TRBJ2-6; possible D gene TRBD2, 5 bases. This receptor was taken from a human donor in good health. Material for sequencing was PBMCs. The CDR3 DNA follows: TGTGCTAGTGGTTTGTTGACGCCAGGCGGGTTTTCTGGGGCCAACGTCCTGACTTTC. It codes for CASGLLTPGGFSGANVLTF.